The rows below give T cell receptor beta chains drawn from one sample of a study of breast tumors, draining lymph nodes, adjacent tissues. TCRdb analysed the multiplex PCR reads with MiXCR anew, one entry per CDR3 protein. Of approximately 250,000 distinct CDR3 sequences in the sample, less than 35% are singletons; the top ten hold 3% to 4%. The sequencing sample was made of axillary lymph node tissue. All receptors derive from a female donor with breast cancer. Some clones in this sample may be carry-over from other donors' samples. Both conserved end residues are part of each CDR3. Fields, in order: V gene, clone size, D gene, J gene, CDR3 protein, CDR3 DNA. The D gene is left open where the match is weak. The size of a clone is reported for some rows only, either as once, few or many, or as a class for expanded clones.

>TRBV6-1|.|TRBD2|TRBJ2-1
CATQGLARYNEQFF
TGTGCCACCCAAGGACTAGCACGGTACAATGAGCAGTTCTTC
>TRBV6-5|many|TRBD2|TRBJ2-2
CASSSLGLVGSGELFF
TGTGCCAGCAGTTCCCTTGGACTAGTAGGCTCCGGGGAGCTGTTTTTT
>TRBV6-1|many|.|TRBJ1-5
CASSESGYSNQPQHF
TGTGCCAGCAGTGAAAGCGGATATAGCAATCAGCCCCAGCATTTT
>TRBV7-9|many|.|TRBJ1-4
CASSLEGTTNEKLFF
TGTGCCAGCAGCTTAGAGGGGACAACGAATGAAAAACTGTTTTTT
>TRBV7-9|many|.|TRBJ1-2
CASSLLRERYNYGYTF
TGTGCCAGCAGCTTACTCCGAGAGAGATATAACTATGGCTACACCTTC
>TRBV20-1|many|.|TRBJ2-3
CSARDFVRASTDTQYF
TGCAGTGCTAGAGATTTTGTCAGGGCAAGCACAGATACGCAGTATTTT
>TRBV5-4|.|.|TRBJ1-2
CASSLKPLTNYGYTF
TGTGCCAGCAGCTTGAAGCCGCTAACTAACTATGGCTACACCTTC
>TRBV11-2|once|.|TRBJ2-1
CASSFFSTTEQFF
TGTGCCAGCAGCTTTTTCAGTACCACTGAGCAGTTCTTC
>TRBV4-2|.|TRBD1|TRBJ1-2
CASSQGPGTGEPGGYTF
TGTGCCAGCAGCCAAGGCCCCGGGACAGGGGAGCCCGGCGGCTACACCTTC
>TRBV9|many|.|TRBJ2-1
CASSVEREQFF
TGTGCCAGCAGCGTAGAACGGGAGCAGTTCTTC
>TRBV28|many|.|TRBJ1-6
CASTTDPRVSPLHF
TGTGCCAGCACCACTGATCCAAGGGTTTCACCCCTCCACTTT
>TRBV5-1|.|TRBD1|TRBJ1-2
CASSARGQGAARSYGYTF
TGCGCCAGCAGCGCGCGGGGACAGGGGGCCGCCCGCTCCTATGGCTACACCTTC
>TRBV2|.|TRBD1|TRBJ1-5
CASSDRTGGTQLQHF
TGTGCCAGCAGCGACCGTACAGGGGGTACTCAGCTCCAGCATTTC
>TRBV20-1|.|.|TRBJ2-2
CSATPSALAGNTGELFF
TGCAGTGCCACCCCCTCGGCCCTGGCGGGGAACACCGGGGAGCTGTTTTTT
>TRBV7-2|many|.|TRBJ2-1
CASSPPPRAQGEQFF
TGTGCCAGCAGCCCCCCCCCCAGGGCTCAGGGGGAGCAGTTCTTC
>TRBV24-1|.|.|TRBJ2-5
CATSEYREKEGQYF
TGTGCCACCAGTGAGTACAGGGAAAAGGAGGGCCAGTACTTC
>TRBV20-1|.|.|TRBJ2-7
CSAGRDDYEQYF
TGCAGTGCGGGAAGGGACGACTACGAGCAGTACTTC
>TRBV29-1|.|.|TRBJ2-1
CSVQHQANYNEQFF
TGCAGCGTTCAACATCAGGCGAACTACAATGAGCAGTTCTTC
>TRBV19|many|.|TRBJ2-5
CASSARTGGGETQYF
TGTGCCAGTAGTGCACGGACAGGAGGAGGGGAGACCCAGTACTTC
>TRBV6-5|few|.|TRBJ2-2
CATRGNTGELFF
TGTGCGACTCGGGGGAACACCGGGGAGCTGTTTTTT
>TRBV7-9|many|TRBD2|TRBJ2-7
CASSPRFDSGRTEQYF
TGTGCCAGCAGCCCCCGGTTCGATAGCGGGAGGACTGAGCAGTACTTC
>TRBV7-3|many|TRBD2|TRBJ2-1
CASSPQGAGAYNEQFF
TGTGCCAGCAGCCCGCAGGGAGCGGGAGCTTACAATGAGCAGTTCTTC
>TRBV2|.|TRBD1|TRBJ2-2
CASSGDRDNTGELFF
TGTGCCAGCAGCGGGGACAGGGATAACACCGGGGAGCTGTTTTTT
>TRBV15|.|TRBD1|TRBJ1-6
CATSIMTGESPLHF
TGTGCCACCAGCATCATGACAGGGGAGTCACCCCTCCACTTT
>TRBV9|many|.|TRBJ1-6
CASSVAGDSSYNSPLHF
TGTGCCAGCAGCGTAGCAGGGGATAGCTCCTATAATTCACCCCTCCACTTT
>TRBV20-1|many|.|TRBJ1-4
CSARDGNRVGTNEKLFF
TGCAGTGCTAGAGACGGAAACAGGGTTGGAACTAATGAAAAACTGTTTTTT
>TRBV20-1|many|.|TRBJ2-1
CSARELGSYNEQFF
TGCAGTGCTAGAGAACTGGGCTCCTACAATGAGCAGTTCTTC
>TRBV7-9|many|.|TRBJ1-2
CASSLQSGSYGYTF
TGTGCCAGCAGCTTACAATCAGGGTCCTATGGCTACACCTTC
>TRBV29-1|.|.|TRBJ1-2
CSWEGGTNYGYTF
TGCAGCTGGGAGGGGGGGACTAACTATGGCTACACCTTC
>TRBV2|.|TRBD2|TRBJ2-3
CASRIRLAGGAKASTDTQYF
TGTGCCAGCAGGATCCGACTAGCGGGGGGCGCCAAGGCTAGCACAGATACGCAGTATTTT
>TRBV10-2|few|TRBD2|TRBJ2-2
CASRVAGREAGELFF
TGCGCCAGCAGGGTAGCGGGGAGGGAGGCCGGGGAGCTGTTTTTT
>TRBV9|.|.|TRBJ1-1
CASSGQGLMNTEAFF
TGTGCCAGCAGCGGGCAGGGACTAATGAACACTGAAGCTTTCTTT
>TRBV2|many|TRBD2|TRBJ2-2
CASSGTSSHTGELFF
TGTGCCAGCAGTGGGACTAGCAGCCACACCGGGGAGCTGTTTTTT
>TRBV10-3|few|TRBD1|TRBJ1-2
CASSPRRGQGAIGYTF
TGTGCCAGCAGCCCCCGCCGGGGACAGGGGGCGATTGGCTACACCTTC
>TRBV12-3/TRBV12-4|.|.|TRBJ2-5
CASSFAAMGHQETQYF
TGTGCCAGCAGTTTCGCGGCGATGGGGCACCAAGAGACCCAGTACTTC
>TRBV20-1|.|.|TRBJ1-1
CSALVTEAFF
TGCAGTGCTTTAGTCACTGAAGCTTTCTTT
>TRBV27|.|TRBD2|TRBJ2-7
CASSFTSGRTTYEQYF
TGTGCCAGCAGTTTCACTAGCGGGAGGACTACCTACGAGCAGTACTTC
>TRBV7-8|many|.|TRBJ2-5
CASSLRENQETQYF
TGTGCCAGCAGCTTACGCGAGAACCAAGAGACCCAGTACTTC
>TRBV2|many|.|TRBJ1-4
CASSEARIRGEKLFF
TGTGCCAGCAGTGAAGCCAGGATCAGGGGAGAAAAACTGTTTTTT
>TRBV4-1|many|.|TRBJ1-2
CASSQGAAYGYTF
TGCGCCAGCAGCCAAGGGGCAGCCTATGGCTACACCTTC
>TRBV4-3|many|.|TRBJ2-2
CASSHPPGGLTGELFF
TGCGCCAGCAGCCACCCCCCAGGTGGGCTGACCGGGGAGCTGTTTTTT
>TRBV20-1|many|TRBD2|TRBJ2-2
CSASGLAGKNTGELFF
TGCAGTGCCTCGGGACTAGCGGGGAAGAACACCGGGGAGCTGTTTTTT
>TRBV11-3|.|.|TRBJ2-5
CASSLTVGAAGEETQYF
TGTGCCAGCAGCCTGACAGTAGGGGCCGCTGGCGAAGAGACCCAGTACTTC